The clone carrying this T cell receptor beta chain was seen a few times. Its target is not known. This entry is derived from a study of T-cell memory formation after mild COVID-19. Study conclusions and caveats: Memory cells collected pre-infection included some clones that later responded, suggesting cross-reactive memory joined. Still unconfirmed is whether the second-wave clones peaking on day 37 recognized SARS-CoV-2. A balance of CD4 and CD8 characterized clones contracting day 15 to 85, whereas later expanders leaned CD4+.

The CDR3 runs to 12 residues. Germline assignment: CDR1 SQVTM and CDR2 ANQGSEA. V lost 4 bases and J 5 bases, leaving 11 bases between the germline ends. Constant-segment primers served in 5'RACE that generated TCR alpha and TCR beta cDNA libraries bearing sample barcodes and UMIs. TCRdb passed the 5' RACE reads through MiXCR, listing each CDR3 protein once. Among about 340,000 distinct CDR3 sequences listed, about an eighth were seen once. The TCR comes from a man aged 18 to 30 who had mild COVID-19 (a few samples of this study predate the infection). Cell type and time point are not known. The chain is built from TRBV29-1 and TRBJ1-1; D call uncertain. Sequencing was performed on PBMCs or a T cell subset sorted from them (not recorded which). CDR3 DNA sequence: TGCAGCGTTGCACGGATGGGGACTGAAGCTTTCTTT. Residues: CSVARMGTEAFF.